This TCR beta chain was identified in a study of OX40 agonist ivuxolimab in advanced cancers. In the study overall: Ivuxolimab was a fully human IgG2 agonistic monoclonal antibody targeting the costimulatory receptor OX40 (CD134). Intravenous ivuxolimab was administered to patients every 2 weeks at six dose levels: 0.01, 0.1, 0.3, 1.5, 3 and 10 mg/kg. Of the approximately 50 patients in dose escalation, about 20 had hepatocellular carcinoma, some 15 had melanoma, 9 had renal cell carcinoma and 9 had head and neck cancer. The dose-escalation cohort was about 83% male with a mean age of about 60 years, ranging from roughly 23 to 85. Patients were allowed to have had prior anti-PD-1, anti-PD-L1 or anti-CTLA-4 therapy, and 30% to 40% of the dose-escalation patients had been treated with checkpoint inhibitors. Partial responses were achieved by three dose-escalation patients, of whom one had hepatocellular carcinoma and two had cutaneous melanoma. Peripheral TCRbeta sequencing aimed to test whether ivuxolimab altered TCR sequence diversity and caused clonal T-cell expansion. The paper describes the monotherapy dose-escalation part (N = 52 patients) of the phase I trial of ivuxolimab.

Patients with autoimmune disease history or receiving systemic immunosuppression were excluded from the trial. Peripheral blood for TCR sequencing was drawn from every dose cohort at baseline, at cycle 4 day 1 and at cycle 7 day 1. The samples were taken from a phase I, first-in-human, multicenter, open-label dose-escalation trial of ivuxolimab. Adults with locally advanced or metastatic melanoma, renal cell, hepatocellular, or head and neck squamous cell carcinoma were enrolled in the trial. CD4+ and CD8+ T cells were sorted separately from peripheral blood before TCR sequencing. General study outcomes and caveats: At doses of 0.1 to 3.0 mg/kg, clonal expansion of both CD4+ and CD8+ blood T cells was observed from baseline to week 6. In partial responders in the 0.1-3.0 mg/kg groups, normalized peripheral clonal expansion was found to be among the lowest, especially among CD8+ T cells. The antigen specificity of the clonally expanded peripheral T cells was not determined. Low levels of normalized T-cell clonal expansion were also shown by some nonresponding patients. After ivuxolimab, CD8+ T cells had more expanded clones than CD4+ T cells on average.

To sequence the TCRbeta CDR3 region, genomic DNA was isolated from the sorted cells. The immunoSEQ Assay was used for sequencing of TCRbeta CDR3 regions. Sourced from immuneACCESS, this table was stored by TCRdb with only in-frame sequences that have V and J called. A share of the clones is absent; for the studies checked, an unresolved V gene accounts for under half, and the remainder has no known explanation. This sample lists about 70,000 clones; 88% were detected once. Together, the top ten hold approximately 2.3% of the sample. As for this clone: This receptor's antigen is unknown. Base qualities are not provided; no much larger clone lies one nucleotide away.

CDR1 is given as MDHEN and CDR2 as SYDVKM, both from the germline V gene. The germline ends are 8 bases apart after V is trimmed by 4 bases and J by 10 bases. CDR3 length: 12 amino acids, cysteine to phenylalanine. Only CDR3 DNA remains: 36 bases, in frame from the first base. Specimen: CD4+ or CD8+ T cells sorted from blood, collected in a trial of the OX40 agonist ivuxolimab. This chain joins TRBV28 to TRBJ1-6; matching of 5 bases hints at TRBD1 as the D gene. The receptor was derived from an adult with an advanced solid tumor such as melanoma, head and neck, liver or kidney cancer. In nucleotide form, the sequence is TGTGCCAGCAGTTCTGGGGACTCACCCCTCCACTTT. This is translated as CASSSGDSPLHF.